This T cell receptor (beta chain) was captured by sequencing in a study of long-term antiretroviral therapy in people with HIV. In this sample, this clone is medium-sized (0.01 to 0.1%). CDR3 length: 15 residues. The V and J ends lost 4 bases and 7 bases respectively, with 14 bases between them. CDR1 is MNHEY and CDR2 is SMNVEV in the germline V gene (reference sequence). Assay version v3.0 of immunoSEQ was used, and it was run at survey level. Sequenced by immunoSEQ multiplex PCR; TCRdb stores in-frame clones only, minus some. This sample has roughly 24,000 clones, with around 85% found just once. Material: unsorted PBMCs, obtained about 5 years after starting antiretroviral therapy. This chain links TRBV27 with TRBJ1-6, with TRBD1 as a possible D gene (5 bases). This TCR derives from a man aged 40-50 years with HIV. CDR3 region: CASSWSRDGNSPLHF. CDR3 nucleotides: TGTGCCAGCAGTTGGTCCCGGGACGGGAATTCACCCCTCCACTTT.